Following are 23 T cell receptor beta chains from one sample sequenced in a study of cytomegalovirus exposure and HLA in healthy donors. PCR was performed using 60 Vbeta and 13 Jbeta primers. Profiling relied on immunoSEQ multiplex PCR, and the TCRdb table lists in-frame clones only, not all of them. The listing contains about 64,000 clones. The sequenced sample consisted of PBMCs. These receptors were collected from a woman younger than 30 in good health and CMV-seronegative.

CDR3 protein: CASSLGGLDGYTF. CDR3 nucleotides: TGCGCCAGCAGCTTGGGGGGGCTGGATGGCTACACCTTC. The chain recombines TRBV5-1 with TRBJ1-2; D is perhaps TRBD1 (6 bases). The germline CDR1 and CDR2 sequences are SGHRS and YFSETQ. This CDR3 is 13 amino acids long. Trimming took 0 bases from V and 6 from J, leaving 9 bases between them.

The chain carries TRBV6-1 and TRBJ2-2; 7 bases map to TRBD1. Losses at the gene ends were 4 bases for V and 6 bases for J; bases not matched to a gene: 8. The V gene's germline CDR1 is MNHNS and CDR2 SASEGT. The CDR3 sequence is 15 residues long. CDR3 nucleotides: TGTGCCAGCAGTGTGCAGGGGGAAGGAGCCGGGGAGCTGTTTTTT. Protein sequence: CASSVQGEGAGELFF.

The V and J genes are TRBV4-1 and TRBJ2-5, with a possible D match to TRBD2 (6 bases). The CDR3 loop spans 15 amino acids. Trimming shortened V by 3 bases and J by 9 bases, and 20 bases separated the two germline ends. Germline V gives CDR1 MGHRA, CDR2 YSYEKL. The CDR3 nucleotides are TGCGCCAGCAGCCACCCCCACGAGACTGGAGGGTCCCAGTACTTC. Its translation is CASSHPHETGGSQYF.

The J gene is TRBJ1-1, the V gene TRBV19; perhaps TRBD1 as D (5 bases). Per the germline V gene, CDR1 is LNHDA and CDR2 is SQIVND (reference sequence). Between the trimmed V and J ends, which lost 0 bases and 3 bases, there was a span of 11 bases. The CDR3 extends over 15 amino acids. This CDR3 is CASSIDADIYTEAFF. The DNA for the CDR3 is TGTGCCAGTAGTATAGACGCGGACATTTACACTGAAGCTTTCTTT.

The V call is TRBV27, the J call TRBJ1-2, with 9 nucleotides matching TRBD1. CDR3 length equals 15 residues. CDR1 MNHEY and CDR2 SMNVEV come from the germline V gene (reference sequence). V gave up 8 bases and J gave up 4 bases; unmatched junction bases: 11. CDR3 bases: TGTGCCAGCTGCGGGCCTACAGGGGGCTTCTATGGCTACACCTTC. Translating it yields CASCGPTGGFYGYTF.

The rearrangement joins TRBV14 to TRBJ1-4, with a weak D call TRBD1 (6 bases). The V gene lost 0 bases and the J gene lost 7 bases, with 15 bases spanning the gap. From germline, CDR1 is SGHDN and CDR2 FVKESK. The CDR3 contains 16 residues. The CDR3 DNA follows: TGTGCCAGCAGCCAAGAGCCGGCAGGGGCACCTGAAAAACTGTTTTTT. Protein product: CASSQEPAGAPEKLFF.

The chain links TRBV5-1 to TRBJ1-1; 8 bases are a match to TRBD1. V shed 2 bases, J shed 4 bases, and the junction held 7 bases outside the gene matches. CDR1 is SGHRS, CDR2 YFSETQ, per germline. This CDR3 has 15 residues. The CDR3 bases are TGCGCCAGCAGCTTTAAAGACAGGGGTGTCACTGAAGCTTTCTTT. Translation: CASSFKDRGVTEAFF.

Written as DNA, the CDR3 is TGTGCCAGCAGGGACAGCTATGGCTACACCTTC. As protein: CASRDSYGYTF. The chain combines TRBV2 with TRBJ1-2; weak D call: TRBD1 (6 bases). V was cut by 6 bases and J by 4 bases, with 6 bases left in between. The CDR3 totals 11 residues. Germline V gives CDR1 SNHLY, CDR2 FYNNEI.

The chain is built from TRBV13 and TRBJ2-3, with 7 bases that match TRBD1. With 2 bases clipped from V and 1 base from J, the junction kept 6 bases outside the gene matches. Germline CDR1 is PRHDT and CDR2 is FYEKMQ (reference sequence). The CDR3 loop spans 16 amino acids. CDR3 in amino acids: CASSLWGTVGTDTQYF. CDR3 DNA: TGTGCCAGCAGCTTATGGGGGACAGTGGGCACAGATACGCAGTATTTT. Full variable domain (rest looked up from reference TRBV13 and TRBJ2-3): AAGVIQSPRHLIKEKRETATLKCYPIPRHDTVYWYQQGPGQDPQFLISFYEKMQSDKGSIPDRFSAQQFSDYHSELNMSSLELGDSALYFCASSLWGTVGTDTQYFGPGTRLTVL.

V gene TRBV5-6 combines with J gene TRBJ2-7; 9 bases agree with TRBD1. Trimming cost V 8 bases and J 2 bases; bases outside gene matches: 8. Germline V gene data show CDR1 as SGHDT and CDR2 as YYEEEE. This CDR3 is 14 amino acids long. Written as DNA, the CDR3 is TGTGCCAGTGTCGGGACAGGGATTACCTACGAGCAGTACTTC. Protein: CASVGTGITYEQYF. The entire variable domain, with the rest obtained from reference TRBV5-6 and TRBJ2-7, is as follows: DAGVTQSPTHLIKTRGQQVTLRCSPKSGHDTVSWYQQALGQGPQFIFQYYEEEERQRGNFPDRFSGHQFPNYSSELNVNALLLGDSALYLCASVGTGITYEQYFGPGTRLTVT.

This chain connects TRBV6-1 to TRBJ1-5; D is unresolved. The V gene's germline CDR1 is MNHNS and CDR2 SASEGT. The CDR3 totals 14 residues. V lost 2 bases and J 6 bases, leaving 11 bases between the germline ends. The CDR3 DNA reads TGTGCCAGCAGTGAATCTGGCAGATCTCAGCCCCAGCATTTT. This sequence encodes CASSESGRSQPQHF.

J is TRBJ2-7 and V is TRBV18; D may be TRBD2 (6 bases). Deletions cut 6 bases from V and 0 bases from J, with 18 bases between. This CDR3 contains 16 residues. Germline-derived CDR1 and CDR2 are KGHSH and LQKENI. The CDR3 spells CASSRTAAGSSYEQYF. Here the CDR3 DNA reads TGTGCCAGCTCCCGGACCGCGGCGGGGAGCTCCTACGAGCAGTACTTC.

The rearrangement joins TRBV27 to TRBJ1-5, with D perhaps TRBD1 (6 bases). The CDR3 covers 14 residues. Germline loops: CDR1 MNHEY, CDR2 SMNVEV (reference sequence). With 6 bases removed from V and 7 bases from J, the gap between germline ends came to 16 bases. The CDR3 DNA reads TGTGCCAGCAGCATACAGGGTCCAAACCAGCCCCAGCATTTT. Residues: CASSIQGPNQPQHF.

V usage is TRBV6-4 and J usage is TRBJ2-1; 10 bases agree with TRBD2. V was clipped by 6 bases and J by 0 bases; unmatched bases: 2. The CDR3 is made up of 15 amino acids. CDR1 and CDR2 (germline): MRHNA, SNTAGT. CDR3 in DNA: TGTGCCAGCAGCACTAGCGGGGACTCCTACAATGAGCAGTTCTTC. Translated: CASSTSGDSYNEQFF.

The chain carries TRBV11-2 and TRBJ1-2, with D tentatively TRBD1 (5 bases). V lost 1 base and J 4 bases, leaving 13 bases between the germline ends. This CDR3 contains 15 residues. Germline CDR1 SGHAT, CDR2 FQNNGV. The CDR3 region is CASSLVIGEGYGYTF. CDR3 nucleotides: TGTGCCAGCAGCTTAGTGATAGGGGAGGGCTATGGCTACACCTTC.

The chain has TRBV27 and TRBJ1-2; D unresolved. Germline assignment: CDR1 MNHEY and CDR2 SMNVEV (reference sequence). This CDR3 contains 13 residues. Trimming removed 0 bases at V and 3 bases at J, with 5 bases between. The CDR3 is CASSLSRDYGYTF. The CDR3 DNA is TGTGCCAGCAGTTTATCCCGTGACTATGGCTACACCTTC.

The V call is TRBV2, the J call TRBJ2-5; D ambiguous. V was pared by 0 bases and J by 1 base, with 6 bases between. The germline V gene has CDR1 SNHLY and CDR2 FYNNEI. This CDR3 comprises 14 residues. The DNA for the CDR3 is TGTGCCAGCAGTGAAGCCACTTTCCAAGAGACCCAGTACTTC. This codes for CASSEATFQETQYF. Combining the CDR3 with reference TRBV2 and TRBJ2-5 gives the whole variable domain EPEVTQTPSHQVTQMGQEVILRCVPISNHLYFYWYRQILGQKVEFLVSFYNNEISEKSEIFDDQFSVERPDGSNFTLKIRSTKLEDSAMYFCASSEATFQETQYFGPGTRLLVL.

The rearrangement uses TRBV28 and TRBJ1-5, with D possibly being TRBD1 (6 bases). The CDR3 loop spans 17 amino acids. Trimming shortened V by 4 bases and J by 6 bases, and 22 bases separated the two germline ends. Germline lookup yields CDR1 MDHEN and CDR2 SYDVKM. The chain's CDR3 is CASSYPTIGGFAQPQHF. CDR3 DNA: TGTGCCAGCAGTTACCCTACTATTGGGGGCTTCGCTCAGCCCCAGCATTTT. The full variable domain, in which reference TRBV28 and TRBJ1-5 provide the parts outside the CDR3, is DVKVTQSSRYLVKRTGEKVFLECVQDMDHENMFWYRQDPGLGLRLIYFSYDVKMKEKGDIPEGYSVSREKKERFSLILESASTNQTSMYLCASSYPTIGGFAQPQHFGDGTRLSIL.

The V gene is TRBV10-3, the J gene TRBJ1-2, with TRBD1 matching 10 bases. CDR1 is ENHRY and CDR2 is SYGVKD in the germline V gene. Losses at the gene ends were 6 bases for V and 6 bases for J; bases not matched to a gene: 7. CDR3 length equals 14 residues. The CDR3 spells CAIRRQGAGDGYTF. As DNA, the CDR3 is TGTGCCATCAGAAGACAGGGGGCAGGGGATGGCTACACCTTC.

The chain uses TRBV30 and TRBJ1-2; D unclear. CDR3 length: 12 amino acids. The germline V gene encodes CDR1 GTSNPN and CDR2 SVGIG (reference sequence). Trimming took off 2 bases at V and 2 bases at J, with 6 bases between the two ends. Here the CDR3 reads CAWSSGNYGYTF. The CDR3 DNA is TGTGCCTGGAGTTCAGGAAACTATGGCTACACCTTC.

The chain has TRBV27 and TRBJ2-7; TRBD2 aligns across 10 bases. CDR1 is MNHEY and CDR2 is SMNVEV in the germline V gene (reference sequence). With V trimmed by 6 bases and J by 2 bases, 7 bases remained unmatched. CDR3 length equals 15 residues. CDR3 DNA sequence: TGTGCCAGCAGGGTGACTAGCGGGTCCACCTACGAGCAGTACTTC. This codes for CASRVTSGSTYEQYF.

This chain uses TRBV7-3 with TRBJ2-7, with TRBD2 matching over 9 bases. The CDR3 sequence is 14 residues long. Looked up from germline, CDR1 is SGHTA and CDR2 is FQGTGA. V was clipped by 3 bases and J by 5 bases; unmatched bases: 5. CDR3 nucleotide sequence: TGTGCCAGCAGCTTGGGCGGGAGGGCCGACGAGCAGTACTTC. As protein: CASSLGGRADEQYF.

The chain uses TRBV4-1 and TRBJ2-7; a possible D gene is TRBD2 (7 bases). Germline CDR1 and CDR2: MGHRA and YSYEKL. The ends were cut back, 1 base at V and 6 bases at J, with 16 bases in the middle. The CDR3 contains 15 residues. In DNA, the CDR3 is TGCGCCAGCAGCCAAGTAGGGGGGGCAGGGGCCGAGCAGTACTTC. This sequence encodes CASSQVGGAGAEQYF.